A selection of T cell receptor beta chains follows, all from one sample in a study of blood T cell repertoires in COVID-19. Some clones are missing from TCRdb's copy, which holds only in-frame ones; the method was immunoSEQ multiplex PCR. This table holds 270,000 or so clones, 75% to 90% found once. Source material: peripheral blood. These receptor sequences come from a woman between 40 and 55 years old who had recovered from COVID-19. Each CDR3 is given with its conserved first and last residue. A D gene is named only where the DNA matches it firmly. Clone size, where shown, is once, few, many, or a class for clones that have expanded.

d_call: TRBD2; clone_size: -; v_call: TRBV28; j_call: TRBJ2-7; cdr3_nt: TGTGCCAGCAGCCTGGGACTAGCGCCAGACCTATCCTACGAGCAGTACTTC; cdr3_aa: CASSLGLAPDLSYEQYF
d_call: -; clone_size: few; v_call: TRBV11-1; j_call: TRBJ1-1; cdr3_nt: TGTGCCAGCAGCCTAGGGACATCCAATGAAGCTTTCTTT; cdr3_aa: CASSLGTSNEAFF
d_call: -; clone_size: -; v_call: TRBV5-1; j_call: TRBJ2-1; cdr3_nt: TGCGCCAGCAGTATCTCTGTCTCCTACAATGAGCAGTTCTTC; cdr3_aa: CASSISVSYNEQFF
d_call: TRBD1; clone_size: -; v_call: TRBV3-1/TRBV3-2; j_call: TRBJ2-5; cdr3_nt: TGTGCCAGCAGCGCCCCAGGACAGGGACAAGAGACCCAGTACTTC; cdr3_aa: CASSAPGQGQETQYF
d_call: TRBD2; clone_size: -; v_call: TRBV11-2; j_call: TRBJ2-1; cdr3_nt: TGTGCCAGCAGCCAGGGACTAGCGGTCTACAATGAGCAGTTCTTC; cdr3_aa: CASSQGLAVYNEQFF
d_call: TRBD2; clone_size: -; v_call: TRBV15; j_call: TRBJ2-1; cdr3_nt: TGTGCCACCAGCACTAGACTAGCGGGATACAATGAGCAGTTCTTC; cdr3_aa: CATSTRLAGYNEQFF
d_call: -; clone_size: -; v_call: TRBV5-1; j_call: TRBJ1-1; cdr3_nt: TGCGCCAGCAGCTTTATTCTGTCCACTGAAGCTTTCTTT; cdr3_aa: CASSFILSTEAFF
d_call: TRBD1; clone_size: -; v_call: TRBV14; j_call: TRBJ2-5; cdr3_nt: TGTGCCAGCAGCCTTAACTTCCGGGACAGGGTAGAGACCCAGTACTTC; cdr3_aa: CASSLNFRDRVETQYF
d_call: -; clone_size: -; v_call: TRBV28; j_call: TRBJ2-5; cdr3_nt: TGTGCCAGCAGCCATCCCCAGGTTACCGAGACCCAGTACTTC; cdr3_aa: CASSHPQVTETQYF
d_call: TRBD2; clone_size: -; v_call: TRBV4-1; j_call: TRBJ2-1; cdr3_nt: TGCGCCAGCAGCCAAGATCCCGGACTAGCGGGAGGGGGAGGAAATGAGCAGTTCTTC; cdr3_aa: CASSQDPGLAGGGGNEQFF
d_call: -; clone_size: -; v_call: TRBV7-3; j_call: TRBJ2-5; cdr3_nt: TGTGCCAGCAGCTTAGATTCGACTCGTAGGGCCCCGGGGTTGGAGACCCAGTACTTC; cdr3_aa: CASSLDSTRRAPGLETQYF